One TCR beta chain is described in this entry. This sample is part of a study of blood T cell repertoires in COVID-19. Repertoires were generated with immunoSEQ multiplex PCR, while TCRdb's copy carries only in-frame clones and drops some. The table shows about 270,000 clones, with approximately 81% occurring only once. Germline trimming cut 2 bases from V and 2 bases from J; bases unmatched to any gene: 10. This CDR3 contains 18 residues. Germline V CDR1 and CDR2: SGHTA, FQGNSA. The origin of this receptor is a woman aged 18-29 years with acute or convalescent COVID-19. The sample comprised peripheral blood. J is TRBJ2-1 and V is TRBV7-2; 9 bases line up with TRBD2. CDR3 amino acids: CASSLPRLAVKTYNEQFF. Here the CDR3 DNA reads TGTGCCAGCAGCTTACCGCGACTAGCGGTTAAAACCTACAATGAGCAGTTCTTC.